These T cell receptor beta chains were read from a single sample in a study of shared clonotypes between healthy human individuals. Generated by immunoSEQ multiplex PCR, the TCRdb table keeps only in-frame clones and is missing some. This repertoire shows about 1 million clones, around four fifths found once; its top ten account for about 1.5%. Source material: memory CD4+ T cells sorted from blood. Receptor source: a man between 18 and 35 years old in good health. CDR3s include the opening cysteine and the closing phenylalanine or tryptophan. A D gene is named only where the DNA matches it firmly. Clone size appears in some rows only: once, few, many, or a class for an expanded clone.

v_call	j_call	clone_size	d_call	cdr3_nt	cdr3_aa
TRBV18	TRBJ1-2	few	TRBD1	TGTGCCAGCTCCCCGGGACAGGCTAACTATGGCTACACCTTC	CASSPGQANYGYTF
TRBV2	TRBJ2-5	NA	NA	TGTGCCGGCGGCGGGGTGGGGGATACGACCCAGTACTTC	CAGGGVGDTTQYF
TRBV9	TRBJ1-1	NA	NA	TGTGCCAGCAGCGTAGGAACGACAGGCAGTGAAGCTTTCTTT	CASSVGTTGSEAFF
TRBV2	TRBJ2-4	NA	NA	TGTGCCAGCAGTGACCCGGGAATAGCCAAAAACATTCAGTACTTC	CASSDPGIAKNIQYF
TRBV4-3	TRBJ2-2	NA	NA	TGCGCCAGCAGCCAAGGGGAAGTCACCGGGGAGCTGTTTTTT	CASSQGEVTGELFF
TRBV28	TRBJ2-7	NA	NA	TGTGCCAGCACCACCCCCTTAGTTGTCTACGAGCAGTACTTC	CASTTPLVVYEQYF
TRBV23-1	TRBJ1-1	few	NA	TGCGCCAGCAGTCAATCAGGCAGGAGTTCAGTTCGCGGAGCTTTCTTT	CASSQSGRSSVRGAFF
TRBV14	TRBJ1-4	NA	TRBD1	TGTGCCAGCAGCCCCCGGACAGGTTACAATGAAAAACTGTTTTTT	CASSPRTGYNEKLFF
TRBV19	TRBJ2-3	NA	TRBD2	TGTGCCACACGGACTAGCGGGACAGATACGCAGTATTTT	CATRTSGTDTQYF
TRBV28	TRBJ2-7	once	NA	TGTGCCAGCAGTCTGGGCTATTTTTACGAGCAGTACTTC	CASSLGYFYEQYF
TRBV9	TRBJ2-5	NA	TRBD2	TGTGCCAGCAGCTACACTAGCGGGGGAAAAGAGACCCAGTACTTC	CASSYTSGGKETQYF
TRBV4-1	TRBJ2-7	NA	TRBD2	TGCGCCAGCAGCCCTCGAGAGCTAGCGGGCGGCGAGCAGTACTTC	CASSPRELAGGEQYF
TRBV4-3	TRBJ1-2	NA	TRBD1	TGCGCCAGCAGCCAAGAACTACAGGGGTCCGGCTACACCTTC	CASSQELQGSGYTF
TRBV5-1	TRBJ1-5	NA	NA	TGCGCCAGCAGCTTGGGAGACCATAGCAATCAGCCCCAGCATTTT	CASSLGDHSNQPQHF
TRBV18	TRBJ1-2	NA	TRBD1	TGTGCCAGCTCACCTCGACAGGGGCAATATGGCTACACCTTC	CASSPRQGQYGYTF
TRBV15	TRBJ1-5	once	NA	TGTGCCACCAGCAGAGATCTGAATCAGCCCCAGCATTTT	CATSRDLNQPQHF
TRBV15	TRBJ2-7	once	TRBD1	TGTGCCACCAGCAGAGAGGGGGAACAGGGGGCCCCTAAGTACTTC	CATSREGEQGAPKYF
TRBV7-2	TRBJ2-5	NA	TRBD2	TGTGCCAGCAGCTTAGTGGGCGGGAGGGGGCAAGAGACCCAGTACTTC	CASSLVGGRGQETQYF
TRBV28	TRBJ2-1	NA	TRBD2	TGTGCCAGCAGTTCTTTAGCGGGAGTCCCCTACAATGAGCAGTTCTTC	CASSSLAGVPYNEQFF
TRBV29-1	TRBJ2-5	NA	TRBD1	TGCAGCGTTCATCCCGGGACAGATGGAATCGAGACCCAGTACTTC	CSVHPGTDGIETQYF
TRBV10-3	TRBJ2-2	NA	NA	TGTGCCATCAGTGAACATCAGCTGGCCGGGGAGCTGTTTTTT	CAISEHQLAGELFF
TRBV5-4	TRBJ2-3	NA	NA	TGTGCCAGCAGCCTCAGGGATTATACGCAGTATTTT	CASSLRDYTQYF
TRBV10-3	TRBJ1-3	NA	NA	TGTGCCATCAGCCCGGACAATTACTCTGGAAACACCATATATTTT	CAISPDNYSGNTIYF
TRBV6-5	TRBJ1-2	NA	TRBD1	TGTGCCAGCAGATCCTTACAGGGGGCTTTCTATGGCTACACCTTC	CASRSLQGAFYGYTF
TRBV2	TRBJ1-1	NA	NA	TGTGCCAGCAGTGAGACAAATATTGAAGCTTTCTTT	CASSETNIEAFF
TRBV18	TRBJ1-3	NA	NA	TGTGCCAGCTCACCATGGGTATTAGGTGGAAACACCATATATTTT	CASSPWVLGGNTIYF
TRBV2	TRBJ2-3	NA	NA	TGTGCCAGCACAGGGATTAGCACAGATACGCAGTATTTT	CASTGISTDTQYF
TRBV2	TRBJ1-5	few	TRBD1	TGTGCCAGCACGGGGACAGAAGGGTCTCAGCCCCAGCATTTT	CASTGTEGSQPQHF
TRBV27	TRBJ1-1	NA	NA	TGTGCCAGCAGTTTCGAGAAGGGAAGGTACACTGAAGCTTTCTTT	CASSFEKGRYTEAFF
TRBV9	TRBJ2-1	NA	NA	TGTGCCAGCAGCGTAGCGGGAGATCCCTACAATGAGCAGTTCTTC	CASSVAGDPYNEQFF
TRBV4-1	TRBJ2-4	NA	NA	TGCGCCAGCAGCCAAGATACGGGGAATCGGGCCAAAAACATTCAGTACTTC	CASSQDTGNRAKNIQYF
TRBV6-1	TRBJ2-7	NA	TRBD1	TGTGCCAGCAGTGCCCAGACAGGGGTAGAGCAGTACTTC	CASSAQTGVEQYF
TRBV30	TRBJ2-1	NA	TRBD1	TGTGCCTGGAGTATTACCGGGACAGTCTACAATGAGCAGTTCTTC	CAWSITGTVYNEQFF
TRBV6-5	TRBJ2-1	NA	NA	TGTGCCAGCAGTTACCAGGGACGGTCCTACAATGAGCAGTTCTTC	CASSYQGRSYNEQFF
TRBV19	TRBJ2-7	NA	TRBD2	TGTGCCAGTAGTAACGGACTAGCGGGGGGAGACTTCGAGCAGTACTTC	CASSNGLAGGDFEQYF
TRBV30	TRBJ1-3	few	NA	TGTGCCTGGAGTTTAGGTTGGACGGGGGGAAACACCATATATTTT	CAWSLGWTGGNTIYF
TRBV20-1	TRBJ1-2	NA	NA	TGCAGCGCAGGAGGAGGCTACACCTTC	CSAGGGYTF
TRBV6-5	TRBJ1-6	NA	TRBD1	TGTGCCAGCGGAAGACAGGGGGATACACCCCTCCACTTT	CASGRQGDTPLHF
TRBV30	TRBJ1-2	NA	NA	TGTGCCTCAAGGGGGGGCAGGAACTATGGCTACACCTTC	CASRGGRNYGYTF
TRBV4-2	TRBJ2-5	NA	TRBD1	TGTGCCAGCAGCCAATCTCTTTGGACAGGGGAAGGGGAGACCCAGTACTTC	CASSQSLWTGEGETQYF
TRBV7-2	TRBJ2-1	NA	NA	TGTGCCAGCAGCGCTCGACTTGGCCAGTTCTTC	CASSARLGQFF
TRBV5-1	TRBJ2-7	NA	NA	TGCGCCAGCAGCTTGCCCGGGCCTGAGCTTGAGCAGTACTTC	CASSLPGPELEQYF
TRBV29-1	TRBJ2-5	NA	NA	TGCAGCGTGTCCAGGGGAGGGATACAAGAGACCCAGTACTTC	CSVSRGGIQETQYF
TRBV30	TRBJ2-7	NA	NA	TGTGCCTGGAGCAGATTGTCCTACGAGCAGTACTTC	CAWSRLSYEQYF
TRBV10-2	TRBJ1-3	NA	NA	TGCGCCAGCAAAGAAGGGGGTAGCTCTGGAAACACCATATATTTT	CASKEGGSSGNTIYF
TRBV21-1	TRBJ1-1	NA	NA	TGTGCCAGCAGCAAAGTCGACCGGGAGCCTGAAGCTTTCTTT	CASSKVDREPEAFF